This TCR beta chain was documented in a study of blood T cells in healthy people across ages. PCR was performed a second time for about 7 to 12 cycles using a sample-barcoded 5' primer and a J-beta primer mix. Each CDR3 protein is one row after TCRdb ran MiXCR on the 5' RACE reads. The table lists more than 550,000 distinct CDR3 sequences, roughly 20% of them singletons. The germline V and J ends were trimmed by 3 bases and 7 bases, with 12 bases remaining between them. The CDR3 contains 14 residues. Germline CDR1 is ENHRY and CDR2 is SYGVKD. This clonotype was detected a few times. No antigen is known for it. General study results and limits: Per-million-T-cell TCR beta diversity fell roughly linearly with age.

The sequence came from a man between 65 and 79 years old in good health. Sequenced input: blood. The V and J genes are TRBV10-3 and TRBJ1-4; a weak D match, TRBD1 (5 bases). CDR3 DNA sequence: TGTGCCATCAGTGAACCGACTGGGGGTGAAAAACTGTTTTTT. This gives the protein CAISEPTGGEKLFF.